Below, one TCR beta chain is given with its context. As yet, its antigen is unknown. Researchers ran the PCR with 60 Vbeta and 13 Jbeta primers. The assay was immunoSEQ multiplex PCR, and TCRdb's table has in-frame clones only and misses some. The sample has about 98,000 clones; over 65% are singletons. Trimming pared 5 bases from V and 5 bases from J, leaving 15 bases between. The CDR3 length is 15 residues. The germline gives CDR1 MNHEY, CDR2 SMNVEV (reference sequence). The data were obtained in a study of cytomegalovirus exposure and HLA in healthy donors. Study-level findings and limits: Some V segments (TRBV6-2 and TRBV6-3 among them) were excluded as indistinguishable. Later analysis found that TCR beta chains associated with HLA were more clonally expanded than other, equally common chains. While the bulk of TCR sequences proved rare, some public TCRs turned up in many donors.

Sequencing used PBMCs. The rearrangement joins TRBV27 to TRBJ1-4, with D possibly matching TRBD1 (5 bases). The source is a male donor in good health and CMV-seronegative. CDR3 amino acids: CASSPHRDLNEKLFF. CDR3 nucleotides: TGTGCCAGCAGTCCCCACCGGGACTTGAATGAAAAACTGTTTTTT.